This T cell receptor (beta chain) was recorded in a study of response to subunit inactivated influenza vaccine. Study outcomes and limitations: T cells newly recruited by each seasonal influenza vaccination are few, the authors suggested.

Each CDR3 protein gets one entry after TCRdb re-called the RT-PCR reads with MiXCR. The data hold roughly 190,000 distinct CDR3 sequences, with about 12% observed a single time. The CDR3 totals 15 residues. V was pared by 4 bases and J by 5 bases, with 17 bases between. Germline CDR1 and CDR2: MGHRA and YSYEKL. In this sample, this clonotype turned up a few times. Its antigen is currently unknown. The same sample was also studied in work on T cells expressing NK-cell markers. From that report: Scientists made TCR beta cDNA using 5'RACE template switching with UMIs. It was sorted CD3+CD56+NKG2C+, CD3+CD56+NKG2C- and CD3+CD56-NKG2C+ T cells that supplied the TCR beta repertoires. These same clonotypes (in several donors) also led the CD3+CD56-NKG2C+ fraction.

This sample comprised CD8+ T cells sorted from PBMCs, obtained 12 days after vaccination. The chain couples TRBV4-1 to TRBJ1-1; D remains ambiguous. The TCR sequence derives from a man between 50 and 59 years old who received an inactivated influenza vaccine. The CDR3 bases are TGCGCCAGCAGCCTCCGAGGCCAGGTGAGGACTGAAGCTTTCTTT. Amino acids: CASSLRGQVRTEAFF.